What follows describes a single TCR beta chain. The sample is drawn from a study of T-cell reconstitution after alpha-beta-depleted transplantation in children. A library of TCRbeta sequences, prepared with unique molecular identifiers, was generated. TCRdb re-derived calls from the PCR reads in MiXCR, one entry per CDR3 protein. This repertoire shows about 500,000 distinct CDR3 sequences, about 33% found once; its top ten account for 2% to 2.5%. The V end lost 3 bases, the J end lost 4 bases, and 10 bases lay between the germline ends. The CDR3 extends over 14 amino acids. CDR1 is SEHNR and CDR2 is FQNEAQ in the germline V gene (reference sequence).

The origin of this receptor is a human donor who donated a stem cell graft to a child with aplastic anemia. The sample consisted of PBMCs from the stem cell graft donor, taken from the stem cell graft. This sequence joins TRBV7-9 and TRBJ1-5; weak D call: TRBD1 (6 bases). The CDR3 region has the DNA TGTGCCAGCAGCTTTACAGGGTCTAATCAGCCCCAGCATTTT. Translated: CASSFTGSNQPQHF.